The 6 T cell receptor beta chains below all came from one sample that was sequenced in a study of early T cells in non-severe SARS-CoV-2 infection. TCRdb redid the calling of the 5' RACE reads with MiXCR, one entry per CDR3 protein. The table lists 60,000 or so distinct CDR3 sequences, around an eighth of them singletons. The sample taken for sequencing was whole blood. The receptor set was obtained from an adult who was a healthcare worker with PCR-confirmed SARS-CoV-2 infection or an uninfected control (not recorded which).

The V gene is TRBV20-1, the J gene TRBJ2-2; D may match TRBD1 or TRBD2 (5 bases each). V was pared by 2 bases and J by 1 base, with 11 bases between. This CDR3 comprises 15 residues. Germline V gene lookup returns CDR1 DFQATT and CDR2 SNEGSKA (reference sequence). The CDR3 DNA reads TGCAGTGCTAGACAGGGCGGGTGGAACACCGGGGAGCTGTTTTTT. It specifies CSARQGGWNTGELFF.

This clonotype has a count of ten or more. The chain is built from TRBV11-3 and TRBJ2-1; D unclear. The CDR3 loop spans 14 amino acids. CDR1 is SGHNT and CDR2 is YENEEA in the germline V gene. V was trimmed by 1 base and J by 7 bases, leaving 11 bases between them. The CDR3 DNA follows: TGTGCCAGCAGCTTAGTTGGGGTTAAGAATGAGCAGTTCTTC. It codes for CASSLVGVKNEQFF.

The chain combines TRBV7-8 with TRBJ2-1; the D gene is possibly TRBD1 (5 bases). This CDR3 region has 18 residues. The V and J ends lost 5 bases and 5 bases respectively, with 25 bases between them. CDR1 is SGHVS and CDR2 is FQNEAQ in the germline V gene. DNA of the CDR3: TGTGCCAGCAGCCCGTCCCTTTTGGCAGGGATAATTAACAATGAGCAGTTCTTC. Its translation: CASSPSLLAGIINNEQFF.

This chain joins TRBV2 and TRBJ2-2; 11 bases are a match to TRBD2. The junction had 3 bases not matched to a gene; V was cut back by 8 bases and J by 4 bases. Germline-derived CDR1 and CDR2 are SNHLY and FYNNEI. The CDR3 runs 14 residues. The CDR3 here is CASAGTSGTGELFF. For the CDR3, the DNA is TGTGCCAGCGCCGGGACTAGCGGCACCGGGGAGCTGTTTTTT. The entire variable domain, with the rest obtained from reference TRBV2 and TRBJ2-2, is as follows: EPEVTQTPSHQVTQMGQEVILRCVPISNHLYFYWYRQILGQKVEFLVSFYNNEISEKSEIFDDQFSVERPDGSNFTLKIRSTKLEDSAMYFCASAGTSGTGELFFGEGSRLTVL.

The chain employs TRBV5-1 and TRBJ1-6, with TRBD1 matching over 7 bases. The CDR3 is 17 amino acids. V lost 0 bases to trimming and J lost 2 bases; unmatched junction nucleotides: 5. Germline CDR1 reads SGHRS; CDR2 reads YFSETQ. CDR3: CASSLAPGGAYNSPLHF. CDR3 nucleotides: TGCGCCAGCAGCTTGGCCCCAGGGGGGGCCTATAATTCACCCCTCCACTTT.

Many counts were recorded for this clonotype. The CDR3 loop is CASSSPAGDPYEQYF. DNA for the CDR3: TGTGCCAGCAGCTCCCCAGCGGGAGATCCCTACGAGCAGTACTTC. This chain links TRBV5-4 with TRBJ2-7; TRBD2 matches 8 bases. The CDR3 has 15 amino acids. V lost 3 bases to trimming and J lost 2 bases; unmatched junction nucleotides: 7. Germline CDR1 is SGHNT and CDR2 is YYREEE (reference sequence).